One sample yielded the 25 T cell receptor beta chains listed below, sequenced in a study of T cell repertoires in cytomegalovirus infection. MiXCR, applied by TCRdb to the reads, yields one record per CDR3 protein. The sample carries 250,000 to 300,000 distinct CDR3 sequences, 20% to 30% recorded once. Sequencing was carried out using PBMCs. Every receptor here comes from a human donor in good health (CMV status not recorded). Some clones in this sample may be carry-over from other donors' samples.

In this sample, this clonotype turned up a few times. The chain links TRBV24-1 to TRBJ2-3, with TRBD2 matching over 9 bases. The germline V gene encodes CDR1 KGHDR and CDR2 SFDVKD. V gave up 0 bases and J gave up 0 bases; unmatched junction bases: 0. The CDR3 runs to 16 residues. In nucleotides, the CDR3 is TGTGCCACCAGTGATTTGAGCGGGAGGAGCACAGATACGCAGTATTTT. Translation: CATSDLSGRSTDTQYF.

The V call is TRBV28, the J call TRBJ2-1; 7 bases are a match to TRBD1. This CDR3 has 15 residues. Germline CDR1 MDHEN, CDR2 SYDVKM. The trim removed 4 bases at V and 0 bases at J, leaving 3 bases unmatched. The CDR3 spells CASSYRDSSYNEQFF. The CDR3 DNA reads TGTGCCAGCAGTTACCGGGACAGCTCCTACAATGAGCAGTTCTTC.

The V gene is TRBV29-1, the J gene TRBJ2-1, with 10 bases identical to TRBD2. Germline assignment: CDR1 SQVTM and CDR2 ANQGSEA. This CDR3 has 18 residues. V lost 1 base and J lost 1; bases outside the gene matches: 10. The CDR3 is CSVEGGSGRAVSYNEQFF. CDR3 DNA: TGCAGCGTTGAAGGCGGCAGCGGGAGGGCCGTATCCTACAATGAGCAGTTCTTC.

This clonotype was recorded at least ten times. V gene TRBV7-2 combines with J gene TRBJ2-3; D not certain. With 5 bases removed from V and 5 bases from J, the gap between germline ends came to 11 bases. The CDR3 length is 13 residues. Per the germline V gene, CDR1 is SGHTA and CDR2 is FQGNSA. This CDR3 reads CASSPGDGDTQYF. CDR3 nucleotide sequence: TGTGCCAGCAGCCCCGGAGACGGAGATACGCAGTATTTT. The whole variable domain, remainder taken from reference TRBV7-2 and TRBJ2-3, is GAGVSQSPSNKVTEKGKDVELRCDPISGHTALYWYRQSLGQGLEFLIYFQGNSAPDKSGLPSDRFSAERTGGSVSTLTIQRTQQEDSAVYLCASSPGDGDTQYFGPGTRLTVL.

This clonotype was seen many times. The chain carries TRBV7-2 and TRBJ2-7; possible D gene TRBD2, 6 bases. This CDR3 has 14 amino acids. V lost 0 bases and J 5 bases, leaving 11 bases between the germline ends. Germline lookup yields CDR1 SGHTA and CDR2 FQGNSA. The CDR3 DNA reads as TGTGCCAGCAGCTTAGCGGGAGGATCCCACGAGCAGTACTTC. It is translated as CASSLAGGSHEQYF.

CDR3 nucleotides: TGCAGTGCTAGATTGTCTAGTTCTGAAGAGACCCAGTACTTC. Translated: CSARLSSSEETQYF. This chain connects TRBV20-1 to TRBJ2-5; D unclear. CDR3 length: 14 amino acids. Trimming removed 2 bases at V and 3 bases at J, with 13 bases between. Germline CDR1 DFQATT, CDR2 SNEGSKA (reference sequence).

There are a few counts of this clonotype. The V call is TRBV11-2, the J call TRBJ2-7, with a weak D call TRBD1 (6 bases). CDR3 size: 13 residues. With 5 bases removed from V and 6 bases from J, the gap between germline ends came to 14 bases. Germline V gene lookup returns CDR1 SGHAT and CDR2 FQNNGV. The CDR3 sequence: CASSIPGAGEQYF. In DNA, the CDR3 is TGTGCCAGCAGCATCCCAGGGGCCGGCGAGCAGTACTTC.

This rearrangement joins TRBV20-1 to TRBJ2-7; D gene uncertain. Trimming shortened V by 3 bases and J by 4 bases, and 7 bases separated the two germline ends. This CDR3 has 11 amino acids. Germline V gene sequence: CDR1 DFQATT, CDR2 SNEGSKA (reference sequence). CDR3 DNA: TGCAGTGCTAGTATGGCTTACGAGCAGTACTTC. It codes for CSASMAYEQYF.

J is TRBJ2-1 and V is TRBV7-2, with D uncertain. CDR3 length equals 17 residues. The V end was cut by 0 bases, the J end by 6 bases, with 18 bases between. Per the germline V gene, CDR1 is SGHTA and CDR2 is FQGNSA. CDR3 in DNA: TGTGCCAGCAGCTTAGCGCTTAGGGCGGTTGGTGGCAATGAGCAGTTCTTC. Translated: CASSLALRAVGGNEQFF.

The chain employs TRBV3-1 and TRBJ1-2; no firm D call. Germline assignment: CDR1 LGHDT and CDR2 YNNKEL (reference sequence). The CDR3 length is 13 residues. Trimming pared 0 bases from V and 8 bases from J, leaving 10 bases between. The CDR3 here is CASSQDLRSGYTF. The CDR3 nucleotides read TGTGCCAGCAGCCAAGATTTGAGGAGCGGCTACACCTTC.

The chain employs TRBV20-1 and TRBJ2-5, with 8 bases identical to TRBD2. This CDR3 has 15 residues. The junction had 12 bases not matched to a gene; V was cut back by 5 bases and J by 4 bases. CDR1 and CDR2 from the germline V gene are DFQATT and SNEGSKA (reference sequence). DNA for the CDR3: TGCAGTGCTTCGACGCCGGGACGGGAGGGAGAGACCCAGTACTTC. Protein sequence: CSASTPGREGETQYF.

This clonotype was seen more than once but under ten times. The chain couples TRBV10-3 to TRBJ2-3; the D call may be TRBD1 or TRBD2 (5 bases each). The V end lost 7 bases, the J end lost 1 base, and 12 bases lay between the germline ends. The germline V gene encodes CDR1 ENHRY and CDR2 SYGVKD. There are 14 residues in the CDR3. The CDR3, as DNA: TGTGCCATCATGGTTCAGGGACGCACAGATACGCAGTATTTT. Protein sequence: CAIMVQGRTDTQYF.

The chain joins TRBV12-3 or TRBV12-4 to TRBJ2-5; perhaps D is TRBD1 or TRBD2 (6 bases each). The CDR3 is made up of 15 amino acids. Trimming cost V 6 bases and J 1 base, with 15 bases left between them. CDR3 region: CASSVDWGAQETQYF. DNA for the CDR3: TGTGCCAGCAGCGTAGATTGGGGGGCCCAAGAGACCCAGTACTTC.

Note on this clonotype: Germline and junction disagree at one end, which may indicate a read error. This CDR3 is CVSSPLGTEAFF. In DNA form, the CDR3 reads TGTGTCAGCAGCCCTTTGGGCACTGAAGCTTTCTTT. V is TRBV28 and J is TRBJ1-1; D unclear. The CDR3 runs to 12 residues. From germline, CDR1 is MDHEN and CDR2 SYDVKM.

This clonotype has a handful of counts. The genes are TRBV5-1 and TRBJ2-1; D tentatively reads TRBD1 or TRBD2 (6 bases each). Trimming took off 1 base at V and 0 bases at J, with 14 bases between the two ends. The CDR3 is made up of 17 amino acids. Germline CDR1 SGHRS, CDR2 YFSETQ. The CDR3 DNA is TGCGCCAGCAGCTTGAGGAGGGGGAGAAGCTCCTACAATGAGCAGTTCTTC. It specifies CASSLRRGRSSYNEQFF. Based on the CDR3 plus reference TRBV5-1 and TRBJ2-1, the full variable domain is KAGVTQTPRYLIKTRGQQVTLSCSPISGHRSVSWYQQTPGQGLQFLFEYFSETQRNKGNFPGRFSGRQFSNSRSEMNVSTLELGDSALYLCASSLRRGRSSYNEQFFGPGTRLTVL.

CDR3 amino acids: CASSQAAGAGREKLFF. The CDR3 region has the DNA TGCGCCAGCAGCCAAGCCGCAGGGGCTGGGCGGGAAAAACTGTTTTTT. The chain combines TRBV4-1 with TRBJ1-4; possibly TRBD1 for D (6 bases). CDR1 is MGHRA, CDR2 YSYEKL, per germline. This CDR3 has 16 amino acids. Deletions cut 1 base from V and 8 bases from J, with 17 bases between.

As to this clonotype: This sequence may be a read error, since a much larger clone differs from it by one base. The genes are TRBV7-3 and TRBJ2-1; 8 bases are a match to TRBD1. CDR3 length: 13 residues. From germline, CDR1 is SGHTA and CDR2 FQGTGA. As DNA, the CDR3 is TGTGCCAGCAGTCCGGACAGGGTCTATGAGCAGTGCTTC. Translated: CASSPDRVYEQCF.

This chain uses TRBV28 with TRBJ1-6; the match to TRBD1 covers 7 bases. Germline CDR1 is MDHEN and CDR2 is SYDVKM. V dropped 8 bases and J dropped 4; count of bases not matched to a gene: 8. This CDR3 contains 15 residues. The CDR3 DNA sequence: TGTGCCAGCTCTACCCTGGGACAGTATAATTCACCCCTCCACTTT. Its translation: CASSTLGQYNSPLHF.

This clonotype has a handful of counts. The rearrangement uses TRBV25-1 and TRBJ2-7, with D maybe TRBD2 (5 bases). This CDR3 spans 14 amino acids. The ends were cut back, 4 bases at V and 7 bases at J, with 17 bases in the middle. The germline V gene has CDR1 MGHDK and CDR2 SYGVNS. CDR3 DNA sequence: TGTGCCAGCAGTGGCAACTGGGGAGTATGGGAGCAGTACTTC. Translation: CASSGNWGVWEQYF.

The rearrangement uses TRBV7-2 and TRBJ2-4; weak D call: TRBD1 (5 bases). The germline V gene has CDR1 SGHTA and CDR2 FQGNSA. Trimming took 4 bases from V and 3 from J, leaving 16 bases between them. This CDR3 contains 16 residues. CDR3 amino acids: CASSSGHFVDKNIQYF. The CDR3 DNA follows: TGTGCCAGCAGCTCCGGACATTTCGTAGACAAAAACATTCAGTACTTC.

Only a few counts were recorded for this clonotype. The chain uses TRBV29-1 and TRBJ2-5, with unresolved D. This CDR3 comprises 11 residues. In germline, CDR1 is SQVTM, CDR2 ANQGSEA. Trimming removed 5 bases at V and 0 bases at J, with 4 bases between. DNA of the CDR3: TGCAGCGTTCCAGACCAAGAGACCCAGTACTTC. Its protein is CSVPDQETQYF.

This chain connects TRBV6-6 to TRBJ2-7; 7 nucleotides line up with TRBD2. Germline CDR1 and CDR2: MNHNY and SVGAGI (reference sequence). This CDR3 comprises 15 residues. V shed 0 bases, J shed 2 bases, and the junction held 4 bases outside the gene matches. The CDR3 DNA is TGTGCCAGCAGTTACTCGAAAGCGGGAACCTACGAGCAGTACTTC. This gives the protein CASSYSKAGTYEQYF.

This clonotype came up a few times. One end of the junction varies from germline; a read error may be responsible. The CDR3 sequence is CASSLGGTADNEQFF. The CDR3 nucleotides read TGTGCTAGCAGCTTAGGGGGGACAGCTGACAATGAGCAGTTCTTC. The chain is built from TRBV7-7 and TRBJ2-1, with a possible D match to TRBD1 (7 bases). CDR1 is SSHAT, CDR2 FNYEAQ, per germline (reference sequence). CDR3 length: 15 amino acids. Full variable domain (rest looked up from reference TRBV7-7 and TRBJ2-1): GAGVSQSPRYKVTKRGQDVTLRCDPISSHATLYWYQQALGQGPEFLTYFNYEAQPDKSGLPSDRFSAERPEGSISTLTIQRTEQRDSAMYRCASSLGGTADNEQFFGPGTRLTVL.

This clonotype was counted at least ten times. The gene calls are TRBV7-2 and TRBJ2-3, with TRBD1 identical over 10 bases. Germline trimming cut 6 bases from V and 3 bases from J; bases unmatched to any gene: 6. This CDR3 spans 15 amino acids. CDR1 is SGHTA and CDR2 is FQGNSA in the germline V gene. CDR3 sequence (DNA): TGTGCCAGCAGACCTGACAGGGGGCGTACAGATACGCAGTATTTT. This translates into CASRPDRGRTDTQYF. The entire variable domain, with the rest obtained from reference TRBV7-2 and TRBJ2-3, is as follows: GAGVSQSPSNKVTEKGKDVELRCDPISGHTALYWYRQSLGQGLEFLIYFQGNSAPDKSGLPSDRFSAERTGGSVSTLTIQRTQQEDSAVYLCASRPDRGRTDTQYFGPGTRLTVL.

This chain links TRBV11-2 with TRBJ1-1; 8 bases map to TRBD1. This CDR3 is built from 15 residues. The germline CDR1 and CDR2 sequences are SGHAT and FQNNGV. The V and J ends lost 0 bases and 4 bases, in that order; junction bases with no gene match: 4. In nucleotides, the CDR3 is TGTGCCAGCAGCTTAGATCAGGGGGCCGGCACTGAAGCTTTCTTT. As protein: CASSLDQGAGTEAFF.